Included here is one T cell receptor (beta chain) sequence, with context. Its antigen is currently unknown. Expressed TCRB transcripts got sequenced, as all isolated RNA was reverse transcribed. Sequencing used immunoSEQ multiplex PCR; TCRdb keeps in-frame clones, though not all of them. This sample has 150,000 to 200,000 clones, with approximately 8.1% found just once. The sample is drawn from a study of beta chain features in type 1 diabetes. Points from the study as a whole: Fewer junction insertions and more nucleotide deletions appeared in type 1 diabetes patients. The study found moderately but significantly shorter TCRB CDR3s in all four CD4+ subsets of Type 1 diabetes patients.

The CDR3 extends over 13 amino acids. Germline trimming cut 4 bases from V and 12 bases from J; bases unmatched to any gene: 12. CDR1 and CDR2 (germline): SGHKS, YYEKEE (reference sequence). Stem cell-like memory, regulatory, central memory and naive CD4+ cells were sorted via CD45RO/CCR7/CD25/CD127/CD95/CD27. The chain links TRBV5-5 to TRBJ2-7, with TRBD1 matching 8 bases. The source is a woman aged 40 to 50 with type 1 diabetes. Sequenced material: central memory CD4+ T cells from blood. The CDR3 is CASSGDRMQQWYF. DNA for the CDR3: TGTGCCAGCAGCGGGGACAGGATGCAACAATGGTACTTC.